This T cell receptor (beta chain) was identified in a study of CD4 T cells in relation to SARS-CoV-2 and coronaviruses. Whole-study context: After about nine days of antigen culture, PBMC TCR beta CDR3s were sequenced.

This clone has more than one count but fewer than ten. Its antigen is unidentified. Sequencing used immunoSEQ multiplex PCR; TCRdb keeps in-frame clones, though not all of them. The sample lists some 25,000 clones, around 76% occurring once. Study findings and constraints: About 64% of donors had memory CD4+ clonotypes crossrecognizing SARS-CoV-2 and common cold coronavirus spike. Crossreactivity was assessed only for spike protein, not other viral proteins.

Before the COVID-19 pandemic, during about 2010-2018, CD4+ T cells were taken from unexposed donors. CD4+ T cells were isolated from the cells after 10 days of culture. Cells permitting, SARS-CoV-2 S/N and four cold-coronavirus spikes were tested on unexposed-donor CD4+ T cells. Germline V gives CDR1 LGHDT, CDR2 YNNKEL (reference sequence). The V and J ends lost 4 bases and 6 bases, in that order; junction bases with no gene match: 10. The CDR3 spans 15 residues. The chain recombines TRBV3-1 (or the pseudogene TRBV3-2) with TRBJ1-2; 8 nucleotides line up with TRBD1. Sequencing was done on a sample of CD4+ T cells from PBMCs, cultured in vitro. The TCR was taken from a human donor in good health. The CDR3 loop reads CASSPMDRVENGYTF. Here the CDR3 DNA reads TGTGCCAGCAGCCCAATGGACAGGGTAGAGAATGGCTACACCTTC.